This T cell receptor beta chain originates from a study of blood T cell repertoires in COVID-19 (dated by TCRdb to the early 2020s). Regarding the study in general: Collaborator samples came from the United States, Italy and Spain and covered acute and convalescent phases of COVID-19. The prospective study material was composed of cDNA or gDNA derived from T cells, B-cell-depleted T cells, or PBMCs. Deeply sampled blood TCRbeta repertoires from subjects exposed to, actively infected with, or recovered from COVID-19 were included in the dataset. The repertoires were released in a freely available public database meant as a resource for research on the immune response to SARS-CoV-2. The samples were drawn from two sources: the first 160 participants of the ongoing ImmuneRACE study, and 1,000 to 1,500 subjects contributed by 6 global collaborators. The sample metadata nearly always contained a de-identified subject ID, COVID-19 status, age in years and sex. Where HLA class I and class II types were available, the types were taken from metadata supplied by the sample provider, not from assay-based typing.

Summary of the overall study and its limitations: How much clinical and demographic metadata was included differed by source and by participant, and the metadata was provided uncurated.

Concerning this clone: Its antigen remains unidentified. One base away there is no much larger clone; base qualities are not given.

Collaborating institutions collected whole blood in K2EDTA tubes following their own protocols. For TCRbeta analysis, collaborators shipped samples as frozen whole blood, isolated PBMCs, or DNA extracted from either of those sample types. The CDR3 has 14 amino acids, counting the end cysteine and phenylalanine. Only the CDR3 DNA stays, 42 bases, in frame from base 1. CDR1 and CDR2, looked up from the germline V gene, are SGHVS and FQNEAQ. V is cut by 5 bases and J by 4 bases, and the space between the germline ends is 14 bases. TCRbeta CDR3 regions were amplified from genomic DNA by means of the immunoSEQ Assay, a bias-controlled multiplex PCR. As for the authors' bioinformatics: Nucleated cell counts per sample were estimated from amplification of reference gene primers within the assay. Sequence reads were collapsed and filtered to measure the absolute abundance of every unique TCRbeta CDR3 rearrangement. For each sample, productive Simpson clonality was calculated as the square root of Simpson's diversity index across productive rearrangements. The immuneACCESS repertoire file appears here via TCRdb, limited to in-frame rearrangements. These files lack a portion of the clones; in checked studies, under half of the deficit traces to unresolved V genes, and the cause of the others is not known. For V, J and clone size, that table is used; D and trimming come from the DNA. The sample includes roughly 130,000 clones, with over 75% observed a single time. Of the sample, 3.6% is held by the ten largest clones.

Sequencing was carried out using peripheral blood. The chain is made from TRBV7-8 and TRBJ1-2; the D gene lacks a confident call. This receptor was taken from a woman aged 60-75 years with acute or convalescent COVID-19. The CDR3 has the sequence CASSPQVAPYGYTF. The nucleotide sequence reads as follows: TGTGCCAGCAGCCCTCAGGTTGCCCCCTATGGCTACACCTTC.